The 3 T cell receptor beta chains below all came from one sample that was sequenced in a study of blood T cell repertoires in COVID-19. The data were produced by immunoSEQ multiplex PCR, yet TCRdb's version contains in-frame clones alone and is incomplete. The sample lists over 100,000 clones, approximately 90% seen once, with about 18% in the top ten. Material: peripheral blood. These receptors came from a human donor with acute or convalescent COVID-19. The donor label of this sample is uncertain.

The V and J genes are TRBV7-3 and TRBJ2-1; 8 positions match TRBD1. The germline CDR1 and CDR2 sequences are SGHTA and FQGTGA. Trimming took 3 bases from V and 8 from J; bases not matched to a gene: 6. CDR3 length equals 14 residues. In DNA, the CDR3 is TGTGCCAGCAGCTTCGGACAGGGTCGGGATGAGCAGTTCTTC. It translates to CASSFGQGRDEQFF. The entire variable domain, with the rest obtained from reference TRBV7-3 and TRBJ2-1, is as follows: GAGVSQTPSNKVTEKGKYVELRCDPISGHTALYWYRQSLGQGPEFLIYFQGTGAADDSGLPNDRFFAVRPEGSVSTLKIQRTERGDSAVYLCASSFGQGRDEQFFGPGTRLTVL.

The rearrangement joins TRBV7-2 to TRBJ2-7, with 9 bases matching TRBD2. CDR1 SGHTA and CDR2 FQGNSA come from the germline V gene. The CDR3 runs 13 residues. Unmatched junction bases numbered 7, after V lost 10 bases and J lost 3 bases. This chain's CDR3 is CATEGSGSYEQYF. The CDR3 DNA sequence: TGTGCCACGGAAGGTAGCGGGAGCTACGAGCAGTACTTC.

This chain uses TRBV18 with TRBJ2-3, with 8 bases lining up with TRBD1. J gave up 3 bases and V 2 bases, and 4 bases lay outside the gene matches. The CDR3 has 15 amino acids. The germline gives CDR1 KGHSH, CDR2 LQKENI. The CDR3 DNA is TGTGCCAGCTCACCAGTGGGACAGGTGACAGATACGCAGTATTTT. It encodes CASSPVGQVTDTQYF.